The present T cell receptor beta chain was sequenced within a study of blood T cell repertoires in COVID-19. Background on the study: There were acute and convalescent COVID-19 samples, and they came from the United States, Italy and Spain.

Enrolled during active infection, Seattle patients were then followed longitudinally. This CDR3 has 16 amino acids. As handled by the study authors: How many nucleated cells were present was estimated from reference gene primer amplification. Produced via immunoSEQ multiplex PCR; TCRdb's table is partial and in-frame only. The D gene and trimming were derived from the DNA, and the V and J assignments and clone size from that table. The sample consists of hundreds of thousands of clones, about 90% of them appearing once. The sequenced sample consisted of peripheral blood. This receptor was obtained from a woman in her fifties or sixties with COVID-19, enrolled during active disease. The chain joins TRBV21-1 to TRBJ2-2; the table's D call of TRBD2 was not tested on the DNA. TRBV21-1 is a pseudogene locus. CDR3 sequence: CASSKGGGRNTGELFF. The CDR3 DNA is TGTGCCAGCAGCAAAGGAGGCGGGAGGAACACCGGGGAGCTGTTTTTT.